One TCR beta chain is described in this entry. Its antigen is not known. Produced via immunoSEQ multiplex PCR; TCRdb's table is partial and in-frame only. The sample holds 100,000 to 150,000 clones; 70% to 90% are singletons and the top ten take under 2%. The record originates from a study of cytomegalovirus exposure and HLA in healthy donors. The study, taken as a whole, reports: The investigators catalogued 150 to 200 TCR beta chains as cytomegalovirus-associated. The classifier was said to identify cytomegalovirus status with high specificity and sensitivity. Rarity characterized most TCR sequences, yet some public TCRs appeared in many donors.

Donors were drawn from the 120-subject validation cohort, separate from the 666-subject first cohort. Source material: PBMCs. This TCR came from a young woman in good health and CMV-seronegative.

CDR3 bases: TGTGCCAGCAGCGGTAAAAGCGGGAGGGTTGCAGATACGCAGTATTTT. This encodes CASSGKSGRVADTQYF. This chain uses TRBV7-2 with TRBJ2-3; 10 bases agree with TRBD2. Germline CDR1 reads SGHTA; CDR2 reads FQGNSA. The CDR3 runs 16 residues. After removal of 5 bases from V and 4 bases from J, the junction contained 9 bases not matched to a gene.